These 8 T cell receptor beta chains were sequenced from one sample in a study of T cell responses to AZD1222 COVID-19 vaccine (dated by TCRdb to the early 2020s). The library was prepared using the immunoSEQ multiplex PCR assay. TCRdb stores this immuneACCESS table with in-frame sequences only. Part of the clones is absent; in the studies checked, under half of the shortfall reflects unresolved V genes, and no reason is known for the rest. This sample is represented by 120,000 or so clones; roughly 90% of them were singletons. The top ten clonotypes cover about 4.5% of the sample. The sample's time point, from its label and the paper: baseline before first vaccination. The input for sequencing was peripheral blood, taken on day 0 of AZD1222 vaccination. These receptors all stem from an adult in good health.

The rearrangement uses TRBV10-3 and TRBJ2-7; possible D gene TRBD1, 6 bases. Germline V CDR1 and CDR2: ENHRY, SYGVKD. V was trimmed by 10 bases and J by 0 bases, leaving 13 bases between them. The CDR3 runs to 13 residues. The CDR3 loop is CATRGPSSYEQYF. The CDR3 DNA reads TGTGCCACCAGGGGACCAAGCTCCTACGAGCAGTACTTC.

The chain carries TRBV28 and TRBJ1-6; D gene uncertain. From germline, CDR1 is MDHEN and CDR2 SYDVKM. Trimming shortened V by 2 bases and J by 12 bases, and 8 bases separated the two germline ends. The CDR3 covers 12 residues. The CDR3 here is CASSLPHIPLHF. The CDR3 DNA reads as TGTGCCAGCAGTTTACCCCACATACCCCTCCACTTT.

The chain uses TRBV10-1 and TRBJ2-7; no clear D. The CDR3 sequence is 11 residues long. Germline CDR1 and CDR2: WNHNN and SYGVQD (reference sequence). The germline V and J ends were trimmed by 6 bases and 3 bases, with 6 bases remaining between them. This CDR3 reads CASSSGYEQYF. CDR3 DNA: TGCGCCAGCAGCTCAGGCTACGAGCAGTACTTC.

The chain uses TRBV5-4 and TRBJ2-1; a possible D gene is TRBD1 (5 bases). CDR3 length: 12 amino acids. Between the trimmed V and J ends, which lost 4 bases and 10 bases, there was a span of 12 bases. Germline CDR1 is SGHNT and CDR2 is YYREEE (reference sequence). The chain's CDR3 is CASSTDTYEQFF. In nucleotides, the CDR3 is TGTGCCAGCAGCACGGACACCTACGAGCAGTTCTTC.

The chain carries TRBV30 and TRBJ1-5; D unclear. V was shortened by 2 bases and J by 2 bases, with 10 bases between the two germline ends. From germline, CDR1 is GTSNPN and CDR2 SVGIG (reference sequence). The CDR3 loop spans 14 amino acids. In nucleotides, the CDR3 is TGTGCCTGGAGTCGGCAAATCGGCAATCAGCCCCAGCATTTT. This gives the protein CAWSRQIGNQPQHF.

The table lists this clone with a few counts. The chain joins TRBV19 to TRBJ2-2, with TRBD2 matching 7 bases. This CDR3 region has 15 residues. Germline CDR1 reads LNHDA; CDR2 reads SQIVND (reference sequence). Trimming at V came to 5 bases and at J to 4 bases, leaving 7 bases not matched to a gene. The CDR3 is CASSLKREATGELFF. CDR3 DNA: TGTGCCAGTAGTTTAAAGCGGGAAGCCACCGGGGAGCTGTTTTTT.

The chain has TRBV3-1 (or the pseudogene TRBV3-2) and TRBJ2-3, with 12 bases matching TRBD2. The J segment lost 6 bases and the V segment lost 3 bases, leaving 10 bases of the junction unmatched. The CDR3 spans 17 residues. Germline assignment: CDR1 LGHDT and CDR2 YNNKEL (reference sequence). CDR3 in amino acids: CASSHARLAGAGDTQYF. The CDR3 DNA reads TGTGCCAGCAGCCATGCCCGACTAGCGGGGGCGGGGGATACGCAGTATTTT.

The table lists this clone with a count of one. The rearrangement links TRBV7-6 to TRBJ1-4; D gene unclear. Germline V gene lookup returns CDR1 SGHVS and CDR2 FNYEAQ. The germline V and J ends were trimmed by 5 bases and 0 bases, with 10 bases remaining between them. This CDR3 region has 15 residues. The CDR3 nucleotides are TGTGCCAGCAGCCCCGCCCCAGCAACTAATGAAAAACTGTTTTTT. This codes for CASSPAPATNEKLFF.